The 9 T cell receptor beta chains in this list originate from one sample, sequenced in a study of early T cells in non-severe SARS-CoV-2 infection. TCRdb re-analysed the 5' RACE reads in MiXCR, keeping a single row per CDR3 protein. The sample shows under 85,000 distinct CDR3 sequences, 13% of them seen only once. The sequenced material came from whole blood. These receptor sequences come from an adult who was a healthcare worker with PCR-confirmed SARS-CoV-2 infection or an uninfected control (not recorded which).

This clonotype was seen at least ten times. The chain couples TRBV6-2 or TRBV6-3 to TRBJ2-2; 9 nucleotides match TRBD2. The V gene end was trimmed by 6 bases and the J gene end by 6 bases; junction bases not matched to a gene: 11. The CDR3 is 16 amino acids. From germline, CDR1 is MNHEY and CDR2 SVGEGT. CDR3 amino acids: CASSRLGLASAGELFF. CDR3 DNA sequence: TGTGCCAGCAGCCGACTCGGACTAGCGAGCGCCGGGGAGCTGTTTTTT.

This clonotype was recorded at least ten times. At one end the junction does not follow the germline gene, possibly because of a read error. The V gene is TRBV12-3 or TRBV12-4, the J gene TRBJ1-1, with 7 bases matching TRBD1. This CDR3 is built from 15 residues. As DNA, the CDR3 is TGTGCCAGCAGTTTTACAGGGGTTGCGAACGCTGAAGCTTTCTTT. Amino acid sequence: CASSFTGVANAEAFF.

This clonotype appeared a few times. CDR3 sequence (DNA): TGTGCCAGCAGCTTCCAGGCGGGAGGGACGTACGAGCAGTACTTC. This sequence encodes CASSFQAGGTYEQYF. This sequence joins TRBV11-2 and TRBJ2-7; 9 bases are shared with TRBD2. This CDR3 has 15 amino acids. V dropped 3 bases and J dropped 4; count of bases not matched to a gene: 7. CDR1 is SGHAT, CDR2 FQNNGV, per germline.

This clonotype came up many times. The chain combines TRBV12-3 or TRBV12-4 with TRBJ2-3; D gene ambiguous. The CDR3 is 14 residues long. V gave up 0 bases and J gave up 3 bases, with 7 bases separating them. As DNA, the CDR3 is TGTGCCAGCAGTTTAGCTTCTAGGACAGATACGCAGTATTTT. Encoded protein: CASSLASRTDTQYF.

This clonotype was counted at least ten times. The chain combines TRBV27 with TRBJ1-6; D is unresolved. Germline lookup yields CDR1 MNHEY and CDR2 SMNVEV (reference sequence). The CDR3 covers 12 residues. V lost 7 bases and J lost 7, with 8 bases in between. CDR3 nucleotides: TGTGCCAGCAAGGTCGGAAATTCACCCCTCCACTTT. The encoded protein is CASKVGNSPLHF.

This clonotype was detected many times. This chain links TRBV10-3 with TRBJ2-1; 7 bases agree with TRBD2. The length of the CDR3 is 14 residues. Trimming at V came to 0 bases and at J to 7 bases, leaving 3 bases not matched to a gene. CDR1 is ENHRY and CDR2 is SYGVKD in the germline V gene. The DNA for the CDR3 is TGTGCCATCAGTGAGTCACTAGCGCGGAATGAGCAGTTCTTC. It yields the protein CAISESLARNEQFF.

This clonotype has at least ten counts. The chain employs TRBV20-1 and TRBJ1-6; D perhaps matches TRBD1 (5 bases). Germline lookup yields CDR1 DFQATT and CDR2 SNEGSKA (reference sequence). Trimming removed 0 bases from V and 0 bases from J, with 15 bases in between. The CDR3 consists of 18 residues. DNA of the CDR3: TGCAGTGCTAGAGACAGGCGTTTGGGGGGCTCCTATAATTCACCCCTCCACTTT. It translates to CSARDRRLGGSYNSPLHF.

V and J are TRBV5-5 and TRBJ2-7, with D perhaps matching TRBD1 (5 bases). With 1 base removed from V and 5 bases from J, the gap between germline ends came to 7 bases. This CDR3 region has 12 residues. The germline V gene has CDR1 SGHKS and CDR2 YYEKEE (reference sequence). CDR3 sequence (DNA): TGTGCCAGCAGCTTGACAGGTCACGAGCAGTACTTC. Translating it yields CASSLTGHEQYF.

The rearrangement uses TRBV7-2 and TRBJ2-4; 7 positions agree with TRBD2. Germline V gene lookup returns CDR1 SGHTA and CDR2 FQGNSA. This CDR3 has 16 residues. Unmatched junction bases numbered 3, after V lost 1 base and J lost 0 bases. CDR3 sequence reads: CASSLGGLLAKNIQYF. In nucleotides, the CDR3 is TGTGCCAGCAGCTTAGGGGGACTACTAGCCAAAAACATTCAGTACTTC.